Each of the 10 T cell receptor beta chains below was sequenced from the same sample in a study of shared clonotypes between healthy human individuals (dated by TCRdb to between 2020 and 2021). CD8 naive samples consisted of CD45RO-negative cells that were positively selected for CCR7, yielding a CD45RA+CCR7+ population without TemRA cells. Library prep was done by the immunoSEQ multiplex PCR assay. Not all clones reach the TCRdb copy of this immuneACCESS table, which keeps in-frame sequences only. Checked studies attribute under half of the gap to unresolved V genes and leave the rest unexplained. The sample table lists millions of clones, less than 95% of them with a count of one. The ten largest clones add up to 0.85% to 1.3% of the sample. Sequencing was carried out using naive CD8+ T cells sorted from blood. Sample cell subset or site, as interpreted from the label and publication: CD45RA+CCR7+. These TCRs come from a young man in good health.

The V call is TRBV5-8, the J call TRBJ2-1, with D possibly TRBD1 on 5 matching bases. The CDR3 is made up of 16 amino acids. Germline values: CDR1 SGHTS, CDR2 YDEGEE. V lost 0 bases to trimming and J lost 5 bases, with 15 bases between them. The CDR3 bases are TGTGCCAGCAGCTTGGAGGCAGGGCTTCCGCACAATGAGCAGTTCTTC. It is translated as CASSLEAGLPHNEQFF.

This chain joins TRBV5-4 and TRBJ1-1; 11 nucleotides align to TRBD1. Trimming at V came to 3 bases and at J to 4 bases, leaving 5 bases not matched to a gene. The CDR3 contains 15 residues. Germline V gene data show CDR1 as SGHNT and CDR2 as YYREEE (reference sequence). The CDR3: CASSWPGQGGTEAFF. In DNA, the CDR3 is TGTGCCAGCAGCTGGCCGGGACAGGGGGGCACTGAAGCTTTCTTT.

This chain uses TRBV11-2 with TRBJ2-2; TRBD1 aligns across 9 bases. Germline CDR1 SGHAT, CDR2 FQNNGV. The CDR3 is made up of 14 amino acids. The ends lost 4 bases at V and 4 bases at J; junction bases unmatched: 1. The CDR3 is CASSWDRATGELFF. The CDR3 region has the DNA TGTGCCAGCAGCTGGGACAGGGCCACCGGGGAGCTGTTTTTT. The full variable domain, with the rest looked up from reference TRBV11-2 and TRBJ2-2, is EAGVAQSPRYKIIEKRQSVAFWCNPISGHATLYWYQQILGQGPKLLIQFQNNGVVDDSQLPKDRFSAERLKGVDSTLKIQPAKLEDSAVYLCASSWDRATGELFFGEGSRLTVL.

The chain joins TRBV29-1 to TRBJ2-5; TRBD2 matches at 13 bases. Unmatched junction bases numbered 6, after V lost 4 bases and J lost 4 bases. This CDR3 comprises 15 residues. Germline V CDR1 and CDR2: SQVTM, ANQGSEA. The CDR3 loop reads CSVVGTSGETETQYF. CDR3 bases: TGCAGCGTTGTCGGGACTAGCGGGGAAACAGAGACCCAGTACTTC. Full variable domain (remainder filled in from reference TRBV29-1 and TRBJ2-5): SAVISQKPSRDICQRGTSLTIQCQVDSQVTMMFWYRQQPGQSLTLIATANQGSEATYESGFVIDKFPISRPNLTFSTLTVSNMSPEDSSIYLCSVVGTSGETETQYFGPGTRLLVL.

This clone has only one observation. The chain links TRBV29-1 to TRBJ2-1; D is tentatively TRBD1 or TRBD2 (5 bases each). Trimming stripped 5 bases from V and 3 bases from J, with 11 bases between. The CDR3 has 13 amino acids. Germline assignment: CDR1 SQVTM and CDR2 ANQGSEA. The CDR3 region has the DNA TGCAGCGTTCGGGACGCGCACTACAATGAGCAGTTCTTC. This encodes CSVRDAHYNEQFF.

In nucleotides, the CDR3 is TGTGCCAGCTTGGACGGGGTAGAGCAGTTCTTC. Translated: CASLDGVEQFF. This sequence joins TRBV6-1 and TRBJ2-1, with TRBD2 as a possible D gene (5 bases). Germline CDR1 MNHNS, CDR2 SASEGT. This CDR3 contains 11 residues. Deletions cut 8 bases from V and 10 bases from J, with 12 bases between.

This sequence joins TRBV7-6 and TRBJ2-3; D unresolved. This CDR3 comprises 17 residues. From germline, CDR1 is SGHVS and CDR2 FNYEAQ. Between the trimmed V and J ends, which lost 1 base and 0 bases, there was a span of 14 bases. The CDR3 coding sequence is TGTGCCAGCAGCTTAGTTTCGGGCGGAACTAGCACAGATACGCAGTATTTT. It codes for CASSLVSGGTSTDTQYF. Looking up the rest from reference TRBV7-6 and TRBJ2-3 gives the full variable domain: GAGVSQSPRYKVTKRGQDVALRCDPISGHVSLYWYRQALGQGPEFLTYFNYEAQQDKSGLPNDRFSAERPEGSISTLTIQRTEQRDSAMYRCASSLVSGGTSTDTQYFGPGTRLTVL.

Comments on this clone: Other DNA sequences in the same sample also yield this CDR3. The V call is TRBV27, the J call TRBJ2-6, with D uncertain. Germline assignment: CDR1 MNHEY and CDR2 SMNVEV (reference sequence). The CDR3 covers 15 residues. V was shortened by 2 bases and J by 2 bases, with 7 bases between the two germline ends. CDR3 region: CASSLLGAGANVLTF. The CDR3 nucleotides are TGTGCCAGCAGTTTACTTGGGGCTGGGGCCAACGTCCTGACTTTC.

This rearrangement joins TRBV18 to TRBJ2-5; 9 nucleotides match TRBD1. The CDR3 consists of 18 residues. V lost 2 bases to trimming and J lost 1 base; unmatched junction nucleotides: 11. Germline V CDR1 and CDR2: KGHSH, LQKENI. The CDR3 nucleotides read TGTGCCAGCTCACCAACCGGGACAGGGATTATGGCCCAAGAGACCCAGTACTTC. The encoded protein is CASSPTGTGIMAQETQYF.

V usage is TRBV6-6 and J usage is TRBJ2-3; D remains ambiguous. The CDR3 runs 14 residues. CDR1 is MNHNY and CDR2 is SVGAGI in the germline V gene (reference sequence). Trimming cost V 1 base and J 6 bases, with 11 bases left between them. The CDR3 loop reads CASSYFRSSDTQYF. The CDR3 nucleotides read TGTGCCAGCAGTTACTTCCGGTCCTCGGATACGCAGTATTTT.